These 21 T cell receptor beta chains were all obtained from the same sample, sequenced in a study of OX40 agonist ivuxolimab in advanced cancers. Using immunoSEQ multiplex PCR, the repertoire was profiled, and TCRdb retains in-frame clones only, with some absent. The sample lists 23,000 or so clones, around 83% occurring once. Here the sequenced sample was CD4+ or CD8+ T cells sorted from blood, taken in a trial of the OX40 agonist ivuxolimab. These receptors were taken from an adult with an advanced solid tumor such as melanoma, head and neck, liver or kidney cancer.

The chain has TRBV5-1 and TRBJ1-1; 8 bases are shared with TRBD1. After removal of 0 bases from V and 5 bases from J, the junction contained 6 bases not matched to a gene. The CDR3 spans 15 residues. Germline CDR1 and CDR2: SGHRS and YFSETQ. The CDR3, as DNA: TGCGCCAGCAGCTTGGATCCAGGGGGCTTGACTGAAGCTTTCTTT. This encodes CASSLDPGGLTEAFF.

The CDR3 here is CASSDGPDYGYTF. The CDR3, as DNA: TGCGCCAGCAGTGATGGGCCAGACTATGGCTACACCTTC. The chain couples TRBV10-2 to TRBJ1-2, with D hard to call. Germline-derived CDR1 and CDR2 are WSHSY and SAAADI. The CDR3 contains 13 residues. Trimming cost V 3 bases and J 3 bases, with 8 bases left between them.

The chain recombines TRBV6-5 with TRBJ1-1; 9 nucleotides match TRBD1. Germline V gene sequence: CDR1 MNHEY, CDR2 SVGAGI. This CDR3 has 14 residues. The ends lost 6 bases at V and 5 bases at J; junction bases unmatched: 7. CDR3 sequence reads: CASSHRGRVTEAFF. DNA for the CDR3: TGTGCCAGCAGCCACAGGGGGCGGGTAACTGAAGCTTTCTTT.

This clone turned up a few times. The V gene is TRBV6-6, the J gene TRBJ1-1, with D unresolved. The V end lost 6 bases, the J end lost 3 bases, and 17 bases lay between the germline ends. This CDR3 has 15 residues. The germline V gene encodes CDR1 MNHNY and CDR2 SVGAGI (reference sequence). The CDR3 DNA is TGTGCCAGCAGACTGGACCCCGTCGGGGACACTGAAGCTTTCTTT. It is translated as CASRLDPVGDTEAFF.

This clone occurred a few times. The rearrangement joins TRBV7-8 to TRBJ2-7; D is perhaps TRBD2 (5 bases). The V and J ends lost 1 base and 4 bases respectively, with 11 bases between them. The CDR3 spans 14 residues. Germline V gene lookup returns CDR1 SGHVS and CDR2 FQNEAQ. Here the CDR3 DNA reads TGTGCCAGCAGCTTAGGGGTCACGGGGTACGAGCAGTACTTC. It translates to CASSLGVTGYEQYF.

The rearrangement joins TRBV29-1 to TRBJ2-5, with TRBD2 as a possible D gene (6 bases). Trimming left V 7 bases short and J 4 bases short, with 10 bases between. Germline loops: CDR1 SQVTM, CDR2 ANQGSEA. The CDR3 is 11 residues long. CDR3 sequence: CSAGAGETQYF. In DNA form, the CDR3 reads TGCAGCGCCGGAGCGGGAGAGACCCAGTACTTC. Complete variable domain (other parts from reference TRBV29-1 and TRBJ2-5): SAVISQKPSRDICQRGTSLTIQCQVDSQVTMMFWYRQQPGQSLTLIATANQGSEATYESGFVIDKFPISRPNLTFSTLTVSNMSPEDSSIYLCSAGAGETQYFGPGTRLLVL.

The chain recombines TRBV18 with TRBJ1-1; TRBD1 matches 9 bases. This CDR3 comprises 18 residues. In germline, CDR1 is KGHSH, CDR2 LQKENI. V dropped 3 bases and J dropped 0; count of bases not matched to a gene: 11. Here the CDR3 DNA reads TGTGCCAGCTCACCCAATATCATACAGGGGGCAATGAACACTGAAGCTTTCTTT. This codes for CASSPNIIQGAMNTEAFF.

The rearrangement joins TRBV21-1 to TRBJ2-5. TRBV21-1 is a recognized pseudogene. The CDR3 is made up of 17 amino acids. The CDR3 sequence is CASSKVRGPTLQETQYF. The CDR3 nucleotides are TGTGCCAGCAGCAAAGTTAGGGGACCTACCCTCCAAGAGACCCAGTACTTC.

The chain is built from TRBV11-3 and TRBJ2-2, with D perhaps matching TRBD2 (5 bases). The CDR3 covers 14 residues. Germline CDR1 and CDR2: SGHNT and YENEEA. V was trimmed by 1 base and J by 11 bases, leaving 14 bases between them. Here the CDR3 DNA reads TGTGCCAGCAGCTTAGTGGTATCGACTAATGAGCTGTTTTTT. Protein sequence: CASSLVVSTNELFF.

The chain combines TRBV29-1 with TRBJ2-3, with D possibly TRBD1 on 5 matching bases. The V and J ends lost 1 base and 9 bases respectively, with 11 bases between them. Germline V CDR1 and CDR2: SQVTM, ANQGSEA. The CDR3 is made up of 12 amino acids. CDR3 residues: CSVEGSRTTQYF. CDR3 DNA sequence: TGCAGCGTTGAAGGCTCACGGACAACGCAGTATTTT.

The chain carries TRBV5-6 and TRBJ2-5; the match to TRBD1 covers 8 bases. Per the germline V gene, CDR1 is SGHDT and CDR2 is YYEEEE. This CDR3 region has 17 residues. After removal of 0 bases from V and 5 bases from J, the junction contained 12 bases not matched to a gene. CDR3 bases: TGTGCCAGCAGCTTGGACGGGAGACCGGGACAGGAGGAGACCCAGTACTTC. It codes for CASSLDGRPGQEETQYF. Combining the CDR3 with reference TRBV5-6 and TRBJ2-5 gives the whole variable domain DAGVTQSPTHLIKTRGQQVTLRCSPKSGHDTVSWYQQALGQGPQFIFQYYEEEERQRGNFPDRFSGHQFPNYSSELNVNALLLGDSALYLCASSLDGRPGQEETQYFGPGTRLLVL.

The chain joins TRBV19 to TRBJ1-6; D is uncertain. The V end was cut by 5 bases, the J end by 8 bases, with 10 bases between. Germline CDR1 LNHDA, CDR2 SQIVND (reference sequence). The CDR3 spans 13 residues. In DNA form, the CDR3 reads TGTGCCAGTAGTTATGGCGGGGATTCACCCCTCCACTTT. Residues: CASSYGGDSPLHF.

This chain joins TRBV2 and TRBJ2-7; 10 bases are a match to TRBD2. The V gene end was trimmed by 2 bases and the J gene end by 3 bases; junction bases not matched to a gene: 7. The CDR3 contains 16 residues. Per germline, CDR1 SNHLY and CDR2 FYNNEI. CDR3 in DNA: TGTGCCAGCAGTGAAAAGTCAGCGGGGGGGCTCTACGAGCAGTACTTC. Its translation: CASSEKSAGGLYEQYF.

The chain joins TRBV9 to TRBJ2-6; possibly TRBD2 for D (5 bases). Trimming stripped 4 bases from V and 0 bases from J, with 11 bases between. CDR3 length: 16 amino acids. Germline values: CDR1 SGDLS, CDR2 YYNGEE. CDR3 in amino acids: CASSPPGSSGANVLTF. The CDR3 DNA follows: TGTGCCAGCAGCCCCCCGGGGAGCTCTGGGGCCAACGTCCTGACTTTC.

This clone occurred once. CDR3 DNA sequence: TGTGCCAGCAGTCCCCGGACTAGCAGTCTTTCCAAAAACATTCAGTACTTC. It translates to CASSPRTSSLSKNIQYF. J is TRBJ2-4 and V is TRBV2; TRBD2 agrees at 8 bases. The CDR3 contains 17 residues. CDR1 is SNHLY and CDR2 is FYNNEI in the germline V gene. V lost 5 bases to trimming and J lost 2 bases; unmatched junction nucleotides: 11. The entire variable domain, with the rest obtained from reference TRBV2 and TRBJ2-4, is as follows: EPEVTQTPSHQVTQMGQEVILRCVPISNHLYFYWYRQILGQKVEFLVSFYNNEISEKSEIFDDQFSVERPDGSNFTLKIRSTKLEDSAMYFCASSPRTSSLSKNIQYFGAGTRLSVL.

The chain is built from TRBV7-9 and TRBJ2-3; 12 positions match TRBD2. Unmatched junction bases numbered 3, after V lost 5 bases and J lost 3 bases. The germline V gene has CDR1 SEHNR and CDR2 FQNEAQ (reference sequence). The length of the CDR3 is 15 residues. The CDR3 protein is CASSLTSGSTDTQYF. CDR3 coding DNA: TGTGCCAGCAGCCTGACTAGCGGGAGTACAGATACGCAGTATTTT.

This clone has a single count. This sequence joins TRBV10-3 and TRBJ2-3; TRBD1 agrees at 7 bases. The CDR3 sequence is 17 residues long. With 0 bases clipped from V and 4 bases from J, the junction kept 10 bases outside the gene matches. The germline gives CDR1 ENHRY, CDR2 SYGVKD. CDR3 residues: CAISESPGRGSADTQYF. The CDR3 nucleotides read TGTGCCATCAGTGAGTCGCCCGGCAGGGGGAGCGCAGATACGCAGTATTTT.

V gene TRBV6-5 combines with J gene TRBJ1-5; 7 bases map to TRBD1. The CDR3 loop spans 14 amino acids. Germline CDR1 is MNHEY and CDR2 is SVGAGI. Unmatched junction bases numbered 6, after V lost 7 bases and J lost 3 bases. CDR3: CASTSTGTNQPQHF. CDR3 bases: TGTGCCAGCACCTCGACAGGGACCAATCAGCCCCAGCATTTT.

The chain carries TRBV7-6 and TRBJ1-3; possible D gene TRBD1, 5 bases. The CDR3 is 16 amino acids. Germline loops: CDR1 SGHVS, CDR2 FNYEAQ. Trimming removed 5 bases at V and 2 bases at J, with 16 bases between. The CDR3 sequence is CASSPNPGRPGNTIYF. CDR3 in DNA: TGTGCCAGCAGCCCGAACCCAGGGAGACCTGGAAACACCATATATTTT. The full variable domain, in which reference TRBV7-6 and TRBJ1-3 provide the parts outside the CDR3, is GAGVSQSPRYKVTKRGQDVALRCDPISGHVSLYWYRQALGQGPEFLTYFNYEAQQDKSGLPNDRFSAERPEGSISTLTIQRTEQRDSAMYRCASSPNPGRPGNTIYFGEGSWLTVV.

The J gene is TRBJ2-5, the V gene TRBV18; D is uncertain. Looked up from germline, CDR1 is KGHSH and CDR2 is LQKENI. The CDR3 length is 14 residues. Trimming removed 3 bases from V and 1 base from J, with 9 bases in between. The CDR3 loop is CASSPSVSQETQYF. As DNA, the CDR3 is TGTGCCAGCTCACCGTCGGTGAGCCAAGAGACCCAGTACTTC.

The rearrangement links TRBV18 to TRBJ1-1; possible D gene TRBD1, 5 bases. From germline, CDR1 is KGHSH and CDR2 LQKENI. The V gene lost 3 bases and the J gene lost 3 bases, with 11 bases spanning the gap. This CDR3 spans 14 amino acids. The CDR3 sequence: CASSPAGLDTEAFF. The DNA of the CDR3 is TGTGCCAGCTCACCGGCAGGGCTGGACACTGAAGCTTTCTTT.